This TCR beta chain originates from a study of T cell changes during pregnancy in multiple sclerosis (dated by TCRdb to about 2019). Turning to the overall study: The study looked at changes in the T cell repertoire across pregnancy in women with multiple sclerosis.

V is pruned by 3 bases and J by 2 bases, leaving 10 bases of the junction without a gene match. Taken from the germline V gene, the CDR1 and CDR2 loops are SGHRS and YFSETQ. Spanning cysteine to phenylalanine, the CDR3 consists of 19 amino acids. Here the CDR3 DNA is all that survives: 57 bases in frame from base 1. Of note for this clone: No cognate antigen has been identified for it. No clone much larger than this one lies a single base away; base qualities are absent.

The receptor library was made with the immunoSEQ multiplex PCR assay. In its TCRdb copy, this immuneACCESS table keeps in-frame sequences only and misses some clones. Where compared with another copy, unresolved V genes explain less than half of these, and the others have no known cause. For this sample there are about 85,000 clones; about nine tenths appear just once. Roughly 2.5% of the sample is in the top ten clones. The clonotype originates from a female donor with multiple sclerosis, enrolled in a pregnancy study. The sequence is built from TRBV5-1 and TRBJ2-2, with TRBD2 matching 13 junction bases. Sequenced here: peripheral blood, sampled in the first trimester of pregnancy. The CDR3 region: CASSSKPGLAGTNTGELFF. The sequenced DNA: TGCGCCAGCAGCTCCAAACCGGGACTAGCGGGGACAAACACCGGGGAGCTGTTTTTT. The reference TRBV5-1 and TRBJ2-2 proteins fill in what lies around the CDR3, so the full variable domain reads KAGVTQTPRYLIKTRGQQVTLSCSPISGHRSVSWYQQTPGQGLQFLFEYFSETQRNKGNFPGRFSGRQFSNSRSEMNVSTLELGDSALYLCASSSKPGLAGTNTGELFFGEGSRLTVL.